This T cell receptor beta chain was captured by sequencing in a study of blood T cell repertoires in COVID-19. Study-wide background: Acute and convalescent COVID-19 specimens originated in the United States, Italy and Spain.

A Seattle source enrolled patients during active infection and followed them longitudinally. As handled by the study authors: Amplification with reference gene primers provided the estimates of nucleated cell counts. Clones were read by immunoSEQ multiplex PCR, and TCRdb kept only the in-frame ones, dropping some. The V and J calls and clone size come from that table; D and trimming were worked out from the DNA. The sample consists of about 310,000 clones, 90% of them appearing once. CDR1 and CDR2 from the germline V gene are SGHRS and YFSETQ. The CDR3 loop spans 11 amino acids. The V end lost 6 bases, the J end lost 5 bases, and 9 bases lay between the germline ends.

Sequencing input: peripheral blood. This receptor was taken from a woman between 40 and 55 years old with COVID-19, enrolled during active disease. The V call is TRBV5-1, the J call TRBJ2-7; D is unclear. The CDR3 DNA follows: TGCGCCAGCACAAACACCAACGAGCAGTACTTC. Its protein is CASTNTNEQYF.